Listed below are T cell receptor beta chains from one sample, sequenced in a study of blood T cell repertoires in COVID-19. Assay: immunoSEQ multiplex PCR; the TCRdb copy retains only in-frame clones and omits some. This sample yields 200,000 to 250,000 clones, of which just over 90% are seen a single time; around 2% belongs to the top ten. The source material was PBMCs or T cells enriched from blood (not recorded which). These receptors were obtained from a woman between 18 and 29 years old who had recovered from COVID-19. Both conserved end residues are part of each CDR3. A D gene is named only where the DNA matches it firmly. Clone size is shown for a subset of rows, as once, few, many or a class of expanded clone.

d_call	v_call	clone_size	j_call	cdr3_aa	cdr3_nt
TRBD2	TRBV29-1	.	TRBJ2-5	CSGRLAGFQETQYF	TGCAGCGGACGACTAGCGGGGTTCCAAGAGACCCAGTACTTC
TRBD2	TRBV11-2	.	TRBJ2-7	CASSLGGREYEQYF	TGTGCCAGCAGCTTAGGCGGGAGGGAATACGAGCAGTACTTC
TRBD1	TRBV18	.	TRBJ1-1	CASSPKTGFTEAFF	TGTGCCAGCTCACCCAAGACAGGGTTCACTGAAGCTTTCTTT
.	TRBV6-6	.	TRBJ1-4	CASSFQGKEKLFF	TGTGCCAGCAGTTTCCAGGGGAAAGAAAAACTGTTTTTT
TRBD1	TRBV29-1	.	TRBJ1-4	CSVNAGGAAGEKLFF	TGCAGCGTTAACGCAGGGGGCGCGGCGGGTGAAAAACTGTTTTTT
TRBD1	TRBV6-5	.	TRBJ1-5	CASSYRGQGNQPQHF	TGTGCCAGCAGTTATAGGGGGCAGGGCAATCAGCCCCAGCATTTT
.	TRBV6-5	few	TRBJ1-2	CASSQGSHYGYTF	TGTGCCAGCTCGCAGGGGTCCCACTATGGCTACACCTTC
TRBD1	TRBV15	once	TRBJ1-5	CATSKRPEEDRSRQPQHF	TGTGCCACCAGCAAACGACCCGAAGAGGACAGGAGCAGGCAGCCCCAGCATTTT
.	TRBV3-1/TRBV3-2	.	TRBJ1-1	CASSRGGGVTEAFF	TGTGCCAGCAGCCGAGGGGGTGGTGTTACTGAAGCTTTCTTT
TRBD1	TRBV13	.	TRBJ1-1	CASSSGTEINTEAFF	TGTGCCAGCAGCTCCGGGACAGAGATCAACACTGAAGCTTTCTTT
.	TRBV11-2	once	TRBJ2-5	CASSFKETQYF	TGTGCCAGCAGCTTCAAAGAGACCCAGTACTTC
.	TRBV5-1	.	TRBJ1-5	CASSLGEISNQPQHF	TGCGCCAGCAGCTTGGGGGAGATTAGCAATCAGCCCCAGCATTTT
.	TRBV5-4	few	TRBJ1-1	CASSLSVGHTEAFF	TGTGCCAGCAGCTTGTCGGTGGGCCACACTGAAGCTTTCTTT
TRBD1	TRBV19	.	TRBJ2-6	CATTRQGTSGANVLTF	TGTGCCACCACCCGACAGGGGACTTCTGGGGCCAACGTCCTGACTTTC
TRBD1	TRBV4-1	.	TRBJ1-3	CASSHTGVSGNTIYF	TGCGCCAGCAGCCACACAGGGGTTTCTGGAAACACCATATATTTT
.	TRBV23-1	.	TRBJ2-3	CASSQWRDNITSTDTQYF	TGCGCCAGCAGTCAATGGCGGGATAATATAACTAGCACAGATACGCAGTATTTT
.	TRBV5-1	.	TRBJ2-7	CASSWGLAGYEQYF	TGCGCCAGCAGCTGGGGTCTTGCGGGCTACGAGCAGTACTTC
.	TRBV6-9	.	TRBJ1-5	CASNGVPLNQPQHF	TGTGCCAGCAACGGGGTCCCATTGAATCAGCCCCAGCATTTT
.	TRBV12-3/TRBV12-4	.	TRBJ1-5	CASSTGVRPQHF	TGTGCCAGCAGTACCGGAGTTCGGCCCCAGCATTTT
TRBD1	TRBV5-1	.	TRBJ1-1	CASSLGGGQMNTEAFF	TGCGCCAGCAGCTTGGGAGGGGGACAGATGAACACTGAAGCTTTCTTT
TRBD1	TRBV15	.	TRBJ2-7	CATSRRGDRWAYEQYF	TGTGCCACCAGCAGGAGGGGGGACAGGTGGGCCTACGAGCAGTACTTC
.	TRBV20-1	.	TRBJ1-1	CSAKSGRGAFF	TGCAGTGCTAAGTCCGGGAGGGGAGCTTTCTTT
.	TRBV5-1	.	TRBJ1-5	CASSPGGYSNQPQHF	TGCGCCAGCAGTCCGGGGGGCTATAGCAATCAGCCCCAGCATTTT
.	TRBV19	few	TRBJ1-2	CASSPGLVYGYTF	TGTGCCAGTAGTCCGGGACTGGTCTATGGCTACACCTTC
TRBD1	TRBV19	.	TRBJ1-1	CASREGAGNTEAFF	TGTGCCAGCCGGGAGGGGGCAGGGAACACTGAAGCTTTCTTT
.	TRBV12-5	.	TRBJ1-3	CATSPGAGNTIYF	TGTGCCACCTCCCCAGGGGCTGGAAACACCATATATTTT
TRBD1	TRBV7-2	.	TRBJ1-2	CASSLGRGRNYGYTF	TGTGCCAGCAGCTTAGGAAGGGGGCGGAACTATGGCTACACCTTC
.	TRBV2	.	TRBJ1-2	CASSENRVVNYGYTF	TGTGCCAGCAGTGAGAACAGGGTTGTCAACTATGGCTACACCTTC
.	TRBV5-1	.	TRBJ2-3	CASSWTGAASTDTQYF	TGCGCCAGCAGCTGGACGGGAGCAGCTAGCACAGATACGCAGTATTTT
.	TRBV9	.	TRBJ1-2	CASSVVGSNNYGYTF	TGTGCCAGCAGCGTAGTTGGCAGTAATAACTATGGCTACACCTTC
.	TRBV5-4	.	TRBJ2-7	CASSLASTGGYEQYF	TGTGCCAGCAGCTTGGCCTCCACCGGGGGCTACGAGCAGTACTTC
.	TRBV11-3	few	TRBJ1-2	CASSLVGANYGYTF	TGTGCCAGCAGCTTAGTGGGAGCTAACTATGGCTACACCTTC
TRBD1	TRBV15	.	TRBJ2-5	CATSRTGDRSPETQYF	TGTGCCACCAGCAGGACAGGGGATCGTTCCCCAGAGACCCAGTACTTC
TRBD1	TRBV9	.	TRBJ1-3	CASSVDRGNTIYF	TGTGCCAGCAGCGTCGACAGGGGCAACACCATATATTTT
.	TRBV7-9	few	TRBJ2-1	CASSLVSVPGQFF	TGTGCCAGCAGCTTAGTAAGCGTACCGGGGCAGTTCTTC
TRBD2	TRBV6-6	.	TRBJ2-5	CASTARGQETQYF	TGTGCCAGCACAGCGCGGGGGCAAGAGACCCAGTACTTC
TRBD2	TRBV4-2	.	TRBJ2-5	CASSQETSGGLGETQYF	TGTGCCAGCAGCCAAGAGACTAGCGGGGGGCTAGGGGAGACCCAGTACTTC
.	TRBV15	.	TRBJ2-3	CATSRVGFGPRETDTQYF	TGTGCCACCAGCAGAGTGGGCTTCGGCCCCCGGGAGACAGATACGCAGTATTTT
TRBD1	TRBV2	once	TRBJ2-5	CASSGTEGLTGETQYF	TGTGCCAGCAGCGGGACAGAGGGTCTGACGGGTGAGACCCAGTACTTC
TRBD2	TRBV7-9	.	TRBJ2-5	CASSLLRAGGTSGTQYF	TGTGCCAGCAGCTTATTGAGAGCGGGGGGTACCTCGGGGACCCAGTACTTC
TRBD1	TRBV5-1	.	TRBJ2-2	CASSLVGTGVTGELFF	TGCGCCAGCAGCTTGGTTGGGACAGGGGTCACCGGGGAGCTGTTTTTT
TRBD1	TRBV2	.	TRBJ1-1	CASSPTTAGGTEAFF	TGTGCCAGCAGTCCTACGACGGCAGGGGGAACTGAAGCTTTCTTT
.	TRBV25-1	once	TRBJ1-2	CASSEYTRAGYTF	TGTGCCAGCAGTGAATACACCAGGGCTGGCTACACCTTC
TRBD2	TRBV9	.	TRBJ2-1	CASSALLAGGYNEQFF	TGTGCCAGCAGCGCCCTACTAGCGGGGGGCTACAATGAGCAGTTCTTC
TRBD1	TRBV19	.	TRBJ1-2	CASIPLSGGGFGGYTF	TGTGCCAGTATCCCCCTCAGTGGAGGGGGCTTTGGAGGCTACACCTTC